The rows below give T cell receptor beta chains drawn from one sample of a study of blood T cell repertoires in COVID-19. TCRdb's copy holds only in-frame clones and misses some; the assay was immunoSEQ multiplex PCR. The sample has roughly 200,000 clones, 70% to 80% seen once. Sequencing input: peripheral blood. These receptors were obtained from a woman aged 45-65 years with active or convalescent COVID-19. Both conserved end residues are part of each CDR3. Each record gives: J gene, D gene, clone size, V gene, CDR3 DNA, CDR3 protein. D genes are given only for firm matches. Not every row has a clone size; where given, it reads once, few, many or a size class.

TRBJ1-4	TRBD1	once	TRBV30	TGTGCCTGGAGCGGTCCTGGGACAGGAGAAAATGAAAAACTGTTTTTT	CAWSGPGTGENEKLFF
TRBJ1-5	TRBD1	-	TRBV6-2/TRBV6-3	TGTGCCAGCAGCCCCTCCCCCGGGACAGGGGGATTCAATCAGCCCCAGCATTTT	CASSPSPGTGGFNQPQHF
TRBJ2-2	-	-	TRBV5-1	TGCGCCAGCAGCATAGATCTATCGAACACCGGGGAGCTGTTTTTT	CASSIDLSNTGELFF
TRBJ2-5	TRBD2	-	TRBV5-1	TGCGCCAGCACGAGCGGGAGGGCCTTTGGGGAGACCCAGTACTTC	CASTSGRAFGETQYF
TRBJ1-3	-	-	TRBV7-2	TGTGCCAGCAGCCGCCAGGGGCTTGGAAACACCATATATTTT	CASSRQGLGNTIYF
TRBJ2-3	TRBD2	-	TRBV7-2	TGTGCCAGCAGCCCCCGACTAGCGACAGATACGCAGTATTTT	CASSPRLATDTQYF
TRBJ2-3	TRBD1	-	TRBV4-3	TGCGCCAGCAGCCAAGATCCGACAGGGGGGCTAGCAGATACGCAGTATTTT	CASSQDPTGGLADTQYF
TRBJ2-4	-	-	TRBV6-5	TGTGCCAGCAGTTACTCGGGCTTACTAGCCAAAAACATTCAGTACTTC	CASSYSGLLAKNIQYF
TRBJ1-1	-	-	TRBV6-6	TGTGCCAGCAGCCTCAGTCCATTCACTGAAGCTTTCTTT	CASSLSPFTEAFF
TRBJ1-1	-	few	TRBV20-1	TGCAGTGCTAGTGTCCAGGGGATAAACACTGAAGCTTTCTTT	CSASVQGINTEAFF
TRBJ2-1	-	-	TRBV20-1	TGCAGTGCTAGTGGCAGGGGGCGCTCGGGGGGCTACAATGAGCAGTTCTTC	CSASGRGRSGGYNEQFF
TRBJ1-2	-	-	TRBV25-1	TGTGCCAGCAGTGAACAGCGAGATGGCTACACCTTC	CASSEQRDGYTF
TRBJ1-4	TRBD1	-	TRBV19	TGTGCCAGTAGTAGGAATGAAGGGACAGCTAATGAAAAACTGTTTTTT	CASSRNEGTANEKLFF
TRBJ2-3	-	-	TRBV14	TGTGCCAGCAGCCAAGATGCAGGTTTGGTAACAGATACGCAGTATTTT	CASSQDAGLVTDTQYF
TRBJ1-6	-	-	TRBV30	TGTGCCTGGAAGGTTGCGGGGTTCTACTATAATTCACCCCTCCACTTT	CAWKVAGFYYNSPLHF